This TCR beta chain was recorded in a study of blood T cell repertoires in COVID-19 (dated by TCRdb to between 2020 and 2021). Background on the whole study: Samples covering the acute and convalescent phases of COVID-19 were provided by collaborators in the United States, Italy and Spain. The material from the prospective study consisted of cDNA or gDNA derived from T cells, B-cell-depleted T cells, or PBMCs. The dataset comprised deeply sampled blood TCRbeta repertoires from subjects exposed to, actively infected with, or recovered from COVID-19. The repertoires were released in a freely available public database meant as a resource for research on the immune response to SARS-CoV-2. The samples were drawn from the first 160 participants of the ongoing ImmuneRACE study and from about 1,200 subjects provided by 6 global collaborators. Nearly every sample came with metadata listing a de-identified subject ID, COVID-19 status, age in years and sex. Where available, HLA class I and class II types were taken from metadata supplied by the sample provider and were not determined by assay-based typing. Overall study results and their limits: How much clinical and demographic metadata was included differed by source and by participant, and the metadata was provided uncurated.

The germline V gene encodes CDR1 SGHRS and CDR2 YFSETQ. V was cut back by 0 bases and J by 1 base, leaving a gap of 8 bases between them. From cysteine to phenylalanine, the CDR3 is 15 amino acids long. Only the CDR3 DNA stays, 45 bases, in frame from base 1. Whole blood was collected in K2EDTA tubes by collaborating institutions according to the institutions' own protocols. For TCRbeta analysis, collaborators shipped samples in one of three forms: frozen whole blood, isolated PBMCs, or DNA extracted from either of those sample types. TCRbeta CDR3 regions were amplified from genomic DNA using the immunoSEQ Assay, a bias-controlled multiplex PCR. The original methods were these. The number of nucleated cells in each sample was estimated by amplification of reference gene primers within the assay. To quantify the absolute abundance of each unique TCRbeta CDR3 rearrangement, sequence reads were collapsed and filtered. For each sample, productive Simpson clonality was calculated as the square root of Simpson's diversity index over productive rearrangements. This immuneACCESS table, as held by TCRdb, lists in-frame sequences with V and J called but not all clones. Of the missing ones, under half trace to an unresolved V gene in checked studies; the others have no known cause. V, J and clone size derive from that table, while D and trimming were established from the DNA sequence. In this sample the table shows some 150,000 clones, 87% of which occur a single time. In total, the top ten clones hold over 3.5% of the sample.

This clone was seen just once. This receptor's antigen is unknown. No base-level quality is on record; no much larger clone is a single base apart. The receptor's source is a young man with active or convalescent COVID-19. Recombination connected TRBV5-1 to TRBJ1-5, with a weak D call of TRBD1 (5 bases match). The sequenced sample consisted of peripheral blood. The sequenced DNA is TGCGCCAGCAGCTTGGGGGGCTCGAGCAATCAGCCCCAGCATTTT. This is translated as CASSLGGSSNQPQHF.